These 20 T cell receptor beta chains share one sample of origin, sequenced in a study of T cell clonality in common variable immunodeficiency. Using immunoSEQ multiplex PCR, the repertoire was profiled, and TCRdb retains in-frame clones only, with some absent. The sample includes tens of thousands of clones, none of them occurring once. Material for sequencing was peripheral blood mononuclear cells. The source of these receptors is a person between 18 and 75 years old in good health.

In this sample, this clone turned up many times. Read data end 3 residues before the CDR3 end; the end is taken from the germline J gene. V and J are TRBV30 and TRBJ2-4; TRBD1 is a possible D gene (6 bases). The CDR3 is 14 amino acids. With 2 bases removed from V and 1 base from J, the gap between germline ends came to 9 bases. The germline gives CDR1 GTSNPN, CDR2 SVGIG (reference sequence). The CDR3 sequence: CAWSSRGAKNIQYF. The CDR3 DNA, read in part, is TGTGCCTGGAGTTCAAGGGGGGCCAAAAACATT.

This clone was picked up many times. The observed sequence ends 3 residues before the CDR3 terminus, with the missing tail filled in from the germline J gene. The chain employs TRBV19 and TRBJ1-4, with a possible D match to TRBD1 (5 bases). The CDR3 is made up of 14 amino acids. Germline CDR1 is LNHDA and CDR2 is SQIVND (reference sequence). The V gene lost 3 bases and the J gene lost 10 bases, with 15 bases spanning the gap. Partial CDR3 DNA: TGTGCCAGTAGTATTCGACACGGGCAGGGAAAA. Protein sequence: CASSIRHGQGK. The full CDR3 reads CASSIRHGQGKLFF.

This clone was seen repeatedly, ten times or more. Incomplete CDR3 DNA: TGTGCCAGCAGACAAGAGACAGGGGGTTTCTACGAG. Its translation: CASRQETGGFYE. The CDR3 in full is CASRQETGGFYEQYF. The chain links TRBV2 to TRBJ2-7, with 9 bases aligning to TRBD1. The CDR3 end falls 3 residues outside the read, so it is completed with the germline J gene. Trimming at V came to 6 bases and at J to 3 bases, leaving 9 bases not matched to a gene. Germline-derived CDR1 and CDR2 are SNHLY and FYNNEI. The CDR3 totals 15 residues.

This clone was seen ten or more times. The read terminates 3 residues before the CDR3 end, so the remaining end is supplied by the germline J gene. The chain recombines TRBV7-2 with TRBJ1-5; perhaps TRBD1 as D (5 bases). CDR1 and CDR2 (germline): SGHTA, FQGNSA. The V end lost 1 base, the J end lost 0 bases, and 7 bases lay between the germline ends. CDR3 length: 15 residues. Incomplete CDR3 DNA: TGTGCCAGCAGCTTAGTTCAGGGTAGCAATCAGCCC. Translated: CASSLVQGSNQP. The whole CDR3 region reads CASSLVQGSNQPQHF.

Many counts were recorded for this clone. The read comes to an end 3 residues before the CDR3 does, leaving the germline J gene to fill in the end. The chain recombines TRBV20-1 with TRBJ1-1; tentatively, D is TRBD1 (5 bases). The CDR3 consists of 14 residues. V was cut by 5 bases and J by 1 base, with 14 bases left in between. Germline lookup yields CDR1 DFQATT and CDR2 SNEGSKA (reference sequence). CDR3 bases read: TGCAGTGCTGGCGGGGCCTTGAGGAACACTGAA. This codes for CSAGGALRNTE. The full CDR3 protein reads CSAGGALRNTEAFF.

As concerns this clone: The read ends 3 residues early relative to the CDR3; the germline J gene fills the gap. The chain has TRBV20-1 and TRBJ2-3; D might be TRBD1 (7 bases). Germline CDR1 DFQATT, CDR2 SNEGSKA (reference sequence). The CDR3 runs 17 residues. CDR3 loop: CSASLGGGFMSNQPQYF. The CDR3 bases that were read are TGCAGTGCTAGTCTAGGAGGGGGCTTTATGAGCAATCAGCCG.

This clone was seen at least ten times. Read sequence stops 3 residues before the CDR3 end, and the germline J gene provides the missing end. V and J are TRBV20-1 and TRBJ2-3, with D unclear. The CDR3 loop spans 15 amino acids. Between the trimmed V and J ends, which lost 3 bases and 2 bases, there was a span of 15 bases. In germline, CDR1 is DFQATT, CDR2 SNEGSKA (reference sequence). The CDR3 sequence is CSASFQEPTTDTQYF. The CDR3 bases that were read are TGCAGTGCTAGCTTCCAGGAGCCTACCACAGATACG.

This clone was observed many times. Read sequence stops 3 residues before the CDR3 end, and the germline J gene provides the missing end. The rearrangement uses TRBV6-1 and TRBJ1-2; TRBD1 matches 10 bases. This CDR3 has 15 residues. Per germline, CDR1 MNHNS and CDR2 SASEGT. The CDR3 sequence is CASSEPGQGIFGYTF. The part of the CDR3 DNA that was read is TGTGCCAGCAGTGAGCCGGGACAGGGGATTTTCGGC.

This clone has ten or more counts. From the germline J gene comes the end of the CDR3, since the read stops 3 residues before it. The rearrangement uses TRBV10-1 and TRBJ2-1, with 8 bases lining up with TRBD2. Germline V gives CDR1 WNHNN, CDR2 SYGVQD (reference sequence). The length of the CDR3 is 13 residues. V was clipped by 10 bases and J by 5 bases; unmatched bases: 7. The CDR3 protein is CATQLAANNEQFF. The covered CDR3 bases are TGCGCCACCCAACTAGCGGCCAACAATGAG.

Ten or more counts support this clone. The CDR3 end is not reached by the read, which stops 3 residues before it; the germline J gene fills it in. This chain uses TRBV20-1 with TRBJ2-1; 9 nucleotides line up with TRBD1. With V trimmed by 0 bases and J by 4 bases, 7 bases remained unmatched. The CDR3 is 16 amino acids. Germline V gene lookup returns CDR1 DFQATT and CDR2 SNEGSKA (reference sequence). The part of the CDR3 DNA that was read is TGCAGTGCTAGAGATCCGCGACAGGGGGTATACAATGAG. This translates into CSARDPRQGVYNE. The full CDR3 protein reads CSARDPRQGVYNEQFF.

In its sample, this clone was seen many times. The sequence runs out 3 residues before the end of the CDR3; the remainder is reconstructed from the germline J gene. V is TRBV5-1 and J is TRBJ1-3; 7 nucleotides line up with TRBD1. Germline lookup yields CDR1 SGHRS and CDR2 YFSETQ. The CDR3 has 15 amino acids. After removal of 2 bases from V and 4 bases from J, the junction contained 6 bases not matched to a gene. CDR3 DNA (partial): TGCGCCAGCAGCTTAACCGGGACAGCCGGAAACACC. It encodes CASSLTGTAGNT. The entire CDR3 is CASSLTGTAGNTIYF.

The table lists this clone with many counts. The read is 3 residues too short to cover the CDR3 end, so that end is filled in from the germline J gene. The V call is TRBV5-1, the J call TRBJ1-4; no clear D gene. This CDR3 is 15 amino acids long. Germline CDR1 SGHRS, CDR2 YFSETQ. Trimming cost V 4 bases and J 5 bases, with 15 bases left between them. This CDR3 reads CASSPQVGLNEKLFF. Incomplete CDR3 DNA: TGCGCCAGCAGCCCCCAGGTAGGGTTGAATGAAAAA.

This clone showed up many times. The CDR3 bases that were read are TGTGCCAGCAACCATTTGACACCACTCTCCTACGAG. Translated: CASNHLTPLSYE. The entire CDR3 sequence reads CASNHLTPLSYEQYF. V is TRBV5-4 and J is TRBJ2-7, with D unclear. The sequence runs out 3 residues before the end of the CDR3; the remainder is reconstructed from the germline J gene. The CDR3 runs 15 residues. Trimming removed 6 bases from V and 0 bases from J, with 16 bases in between. CDR1 is SGHNT, CDR2 YYREEE, per germline (reference sequence).

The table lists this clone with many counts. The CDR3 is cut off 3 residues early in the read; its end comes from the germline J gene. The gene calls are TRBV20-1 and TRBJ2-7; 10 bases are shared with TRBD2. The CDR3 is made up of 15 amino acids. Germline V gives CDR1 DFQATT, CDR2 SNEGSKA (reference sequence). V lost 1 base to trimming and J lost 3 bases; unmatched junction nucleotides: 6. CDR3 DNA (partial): TGCAGTGCTAGAGTTCTAGCGGGAGACAACTACGAG. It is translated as CSARVLAGDNYE. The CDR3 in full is CSARVLAGDNYEQYF.

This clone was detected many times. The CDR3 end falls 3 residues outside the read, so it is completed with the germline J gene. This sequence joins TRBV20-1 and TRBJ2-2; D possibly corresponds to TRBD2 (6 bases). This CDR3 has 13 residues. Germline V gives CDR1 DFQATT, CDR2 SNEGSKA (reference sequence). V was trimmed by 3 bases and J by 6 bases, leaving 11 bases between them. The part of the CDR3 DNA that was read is TGCAGTGCTAGGACGAGCGGGTCCGGGGAG. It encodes CSARTSGSGE. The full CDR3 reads CSARTSGSGELFF.

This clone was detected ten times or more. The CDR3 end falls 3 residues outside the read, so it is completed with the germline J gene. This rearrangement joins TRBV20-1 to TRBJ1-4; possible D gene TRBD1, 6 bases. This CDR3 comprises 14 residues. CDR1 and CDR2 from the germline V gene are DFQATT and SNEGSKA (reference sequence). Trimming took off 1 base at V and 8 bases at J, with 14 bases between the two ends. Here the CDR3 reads CSARGGGAGEKLFF. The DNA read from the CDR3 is TGCAGTGCTAGAGGTGGGGGGGCGGGAGAAAAA.

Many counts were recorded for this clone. CDR3 in amino acids: CASSLFLAKNIQYF. The CDR3 bases that were read are TGCGCCAGCAGCTTGTTCTTAGCCAAAAACATT. The chain recombines TRBV5-1 with TRBJ2-4; D is ambiguous. Read sequence stops 3 residues before the CDR3 end, and the germline J gene provides the missing end. Trimming removed 1 base from V and 0 bases from J, with 5 bases in between. Germline V gives CDR1 SGHRS, CDR2 YFSETQ. This CDR3 is 14 amino acids long.

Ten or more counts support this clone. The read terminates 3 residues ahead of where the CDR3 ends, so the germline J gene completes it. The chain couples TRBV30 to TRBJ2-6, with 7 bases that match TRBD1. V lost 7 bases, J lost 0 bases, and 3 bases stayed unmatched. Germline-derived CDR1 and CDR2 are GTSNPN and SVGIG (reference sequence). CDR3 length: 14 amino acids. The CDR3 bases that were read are TGTGCCTCCGGACAGGACTCTGGGGCCAACGTC. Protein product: CASGQDSGANV. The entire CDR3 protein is CASGQDSGANVLTF.

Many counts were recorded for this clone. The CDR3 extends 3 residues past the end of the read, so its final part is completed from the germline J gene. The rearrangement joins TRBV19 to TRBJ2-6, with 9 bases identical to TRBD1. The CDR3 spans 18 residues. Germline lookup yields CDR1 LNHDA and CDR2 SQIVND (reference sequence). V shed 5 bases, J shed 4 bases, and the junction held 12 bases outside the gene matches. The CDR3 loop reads CASSFYPGTGTGANVLTF. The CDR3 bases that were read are TGTGCCAGTAGTTTTTACCCCGGGACAGGGACCGGGGCCAACGTC.

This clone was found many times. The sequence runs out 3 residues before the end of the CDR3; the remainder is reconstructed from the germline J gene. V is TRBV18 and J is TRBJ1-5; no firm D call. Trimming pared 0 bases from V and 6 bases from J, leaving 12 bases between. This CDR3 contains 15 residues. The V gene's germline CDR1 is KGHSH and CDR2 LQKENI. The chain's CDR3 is CASSPPGGKGQPQHF. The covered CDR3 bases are TGTGCCAGCTCACCACCGGGCGGGAAGGGTCAGCCC.